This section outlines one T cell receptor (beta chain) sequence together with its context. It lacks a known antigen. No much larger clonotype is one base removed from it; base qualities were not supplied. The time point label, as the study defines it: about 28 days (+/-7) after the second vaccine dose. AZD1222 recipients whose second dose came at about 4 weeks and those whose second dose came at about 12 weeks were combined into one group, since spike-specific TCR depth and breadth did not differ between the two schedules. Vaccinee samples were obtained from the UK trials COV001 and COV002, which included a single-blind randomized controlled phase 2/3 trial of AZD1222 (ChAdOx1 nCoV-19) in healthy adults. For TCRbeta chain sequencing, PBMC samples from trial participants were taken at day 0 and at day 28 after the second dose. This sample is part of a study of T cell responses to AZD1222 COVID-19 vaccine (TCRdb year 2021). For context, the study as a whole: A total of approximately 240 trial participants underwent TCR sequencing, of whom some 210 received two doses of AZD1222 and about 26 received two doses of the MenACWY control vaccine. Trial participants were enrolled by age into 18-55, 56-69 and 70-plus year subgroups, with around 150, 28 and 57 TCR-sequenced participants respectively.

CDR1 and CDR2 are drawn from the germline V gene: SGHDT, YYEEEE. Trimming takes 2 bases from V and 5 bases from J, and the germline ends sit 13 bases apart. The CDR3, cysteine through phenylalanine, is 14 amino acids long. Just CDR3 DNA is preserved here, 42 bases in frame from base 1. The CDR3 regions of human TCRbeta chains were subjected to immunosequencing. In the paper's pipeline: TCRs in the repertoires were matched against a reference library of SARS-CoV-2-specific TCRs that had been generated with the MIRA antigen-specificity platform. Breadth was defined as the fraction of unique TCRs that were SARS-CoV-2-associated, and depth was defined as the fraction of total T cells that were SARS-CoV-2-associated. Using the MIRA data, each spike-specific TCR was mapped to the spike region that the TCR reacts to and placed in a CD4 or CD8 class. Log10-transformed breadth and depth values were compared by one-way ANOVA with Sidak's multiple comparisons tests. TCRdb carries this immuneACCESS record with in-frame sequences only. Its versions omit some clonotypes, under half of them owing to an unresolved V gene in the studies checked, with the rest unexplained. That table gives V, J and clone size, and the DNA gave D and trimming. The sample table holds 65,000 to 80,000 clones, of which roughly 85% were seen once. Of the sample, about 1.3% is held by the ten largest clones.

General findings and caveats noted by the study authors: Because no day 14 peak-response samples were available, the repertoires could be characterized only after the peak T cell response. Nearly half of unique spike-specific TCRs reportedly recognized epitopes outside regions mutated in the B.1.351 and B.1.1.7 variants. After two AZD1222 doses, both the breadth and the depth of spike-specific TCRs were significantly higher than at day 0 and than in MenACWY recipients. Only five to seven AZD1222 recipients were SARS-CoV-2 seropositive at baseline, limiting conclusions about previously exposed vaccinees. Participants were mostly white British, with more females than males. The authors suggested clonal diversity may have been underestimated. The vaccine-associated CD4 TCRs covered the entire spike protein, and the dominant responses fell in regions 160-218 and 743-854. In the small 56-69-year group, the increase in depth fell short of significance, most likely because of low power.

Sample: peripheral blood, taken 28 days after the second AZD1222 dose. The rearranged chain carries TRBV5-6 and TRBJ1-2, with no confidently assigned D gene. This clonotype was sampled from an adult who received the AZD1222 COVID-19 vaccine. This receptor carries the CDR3 CASSFSSSKYGYTF. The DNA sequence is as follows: TGTGCCAGCAGCTTTTCTTCCAGCAAGTATGGCTACACCTTC.